The rows below give T cell receptor beta chains drawn from one sample of a study of blood T cells in healthy people across ages. TCRdb called the 5' RACE reads again in MiXCR, with one record for every CDR3 protein. This table has roughly 860,000 distinct CDR3 sequences, 60% to 80% appearing once. The sample was blood. The receptors here all came from a man aged 25 to 40 in good health. Both conserved end residues are part of each CDR3. A D gene is named only where the DNA matches it firmly. Size is omitted from some rows. Given values are once, few, many or a class for expanded clones.

TRBJ2-3,NA,TRBV5-1,NA,CASSPGMRAGRDTQYF,TGCGCCAGCAGCCCAGGTATGAGGGCCGGCCGGGATACGCAGTATTTT
TRBJ2-7,NA,TRBV2,NA,CASKSYYEQYF,TGTGCCAGCAAAAGTTACTACGAGCAGTACTTC
TRBJ1-1,TRBD1,TRBV20-1,NA,CSARESRGLGTEAFF,TGCAGTGCTAGAGAATCCAGGGGGCTGGGCACTGAAGCTTTCTTT
TRBJ2-4,NA,TRBV25-1,NA,CASSDTGLAKNIQYF,TGTGCCAGCAGTGATACAGGGTTAGCCAAAAACATTCAGTACTTC
TRBJ2-1,NA,TRBV9,NA,CASSDPYTNEQFF,TGTGCCAGCAGCGACCCCTACACCAATGAGCAGTTCTTC
TRBJ2-7,TRBD1,TRBV7-9,NA,CASSLDRGLGEQYF,TGTGCCAGCAGCCTAGACAGGGGGCTAGGCGAGCAGTACTTC
TRBJ2-3,TRBD1,TRBV4-3,few,CASSQDFKDRSFILTQYF,TGCGCCAGCAGCCAAGATTTTAAGGACAGGTCTTTTATCCTAACGCAGTATTTT
TRBJ2-7,NA,TRBV12-3/TRBV12-4,NA,CASSFRSSAKSYEQYF,TGTGCCAGCAGTTTTCGAAGCAGCGCGAAATCCTACGAGCAGTACTTC
TRBJ2-1,NA,TRBV29-1,few,CSVRPGHEQFF,TGCAGCGTTCGCCCGGGACATGAGCAGTTCTTC
TRBJ1-5,TRBD1,TRBV29-1,NA,CSVEGQGVGQPQHF,TGCAGCGTTGAGGGACAGGGGGTTGGTCAGCCCCAGCATTTT
TRBJ2-1,NA,TRBV4-3,NA,CASSQTGTPTYNEQFF,TGCGCCAGCAGCCAGACCGGGACTCCCACCTACAATGAGCAGTTCTTC
TRBJ1-6,NA,TRBV6-5,NA,CASSYSGRSPLHF,TGTGCCAGCAGTTACTCAGGCAGGTCACCCCTCCACTTT
TRBJ2-1,NA,TRBV29-1,few,CSVQGNEQFF,TGCAGCGTTCAAGGGAATGAGCAGTTCTTC
TRBJ2-1,TRBD1,TRBV4-2,NA,CASSQYGQGGNEQFF,TGTGCCAGCAGCCAATACGGACAGGGGGGTAATGAGCAGTTCTTC
TRBJ2-7,NA,TRBV20-1,NA,CSARAHGSLEQYF,TGCAGTGCTAGAGCGCACGGGAGCCTCGAGCAGTACTTC
TRBJ2-6,NA,TRBV7-2,NA,CASSATRIQEPSGANVLTF,TGTGCCAGCAGCGCAACCAGAATCCAGGAACCTTCTGGGGCCAACGTCCTGACTTTC
TRBJ2-7,TRBD1,TRBV20-1,NA,CSAPADAQGEFEQYF,TGCAGTGCTCCCGCAGACGCACAGGGGGAGTTCGAGCAGTACTTC
TRBJ2-4,NA,TRBV4-3,NA,CASSHLGERVEQYF,TGCGCCAGCAGCCACCTGGGGGAGAGGGTTGAGCAGTACTTC
TRBJ2-3,TRBD2,TRBV12-3/TRBV12-4,few,CASSLRTWVAGGEDTQYF,TGTGCCAGCAGTCTTCGAACCTGGGTGGCGGGGGGAGAAGATACGCAGTATTTT
TRBJ2-1,TRBD1,TRBV7-3,NA,CASSLQGEVYNEQFF,TGTGCCAGCAGCCTACAGGGGGAGGTCTACAATGAGCAGTTCTTC
TRBJ2-6,NA,TRBV30,NA,CAWSHGLSGANVLTF,TGTGCCTGGAGTCACGGGCTTTCTGGGGCCAACGTCCTGACTTTC
TRBJ2-7,TRBD1,TRBV5-1,few,CASSWGQGAVYEQYF,TGCGCCAGCAGCTGGGGACAGGGGGCTGTCTACGAGCAGTACTTC
TRBJ2-1,NA,TRBV27,NA,CASSFAEYNEQFF,TGTGCCAGCAGTTTCGCGGAGTACAATGAGCAGTTCTTC
TRBJ2-5,NA,TRBV12-3/TRBV12-4,NA,CASSLRNQETQYF,TGTGCCAGCAGTTTACGGAACCAAGAGACCCAGTACTTC
TRBJ2-7,NA,TRBV7-2,NA,CASSLSLGDSYEQYF,TGTGCCAGCAGCCTTAGCCTCGGGGACTCCTACGAGCAGTACTTC
TRBJ1-2,NA,TRBV25-1,NA,CASSLSDNGYTF,TGTGCCAGCAGTCTCTCGGATAATGGCTACACCTTC
TRBJ2-7,TRBD1,TRBV7-2,NA,CASSLGGQATYEQYF,TGTGCCAGCAGCCTAGGGGGACAGGCAACCTACGAGCAGTACTTC
TRBJ1-5,TRBD1,TRBV7-2,NA,CASSLVSGGDQPQHF,TGTGCCAGCAGCTTAGTGTCAGGGGGCGATCAGCCCCAGCATTTT
TRBJ2-7,TRBD1,TRBV4-2,NA,CASSIQRDRIDSYEQYF,TGTGCCAGCAGCATTCAAAGGGACAGGATAGACTCCTACGAGCAGTACTTC
TRBJ2-7,NA,TRBV7-2,few,CASSLAGAPTYEQYF,TGTGCCAGCAGCTTAGCGGGGGCCCCGACCTACGAGCAGTACTTC
TRBJ1-4,TRBD1,TRBV20-1,NA,CSATIRRDSVNEKLFF,TGCAGTGCTACCATACGCAGGGACAGTGTAAATGAAAAACTGTTTTTT
TRBJ1-5,TRBD1,TRBV20-1,NA,CSARGTGPQPQHF,TGCAGTGCTAGGGGGACAGGGCCTCAGCCCCAGCATTTT
TRBJ1-2,NA,TRBV20-1,few,CSARAIRTWNLANYGYTF,TGCAGTGCTAGAGCGATACGGACCTGGAATTTAGCTAACTATGGCTACACCTTC
TRBJ2-6,NA,TRBV29-1,NA,CSALGTPSGANVLTF,TGCAGCGCTCTCGGGACTCCTTCTGGGGCCAACGTCCTGACTTTC
TRBJ2-2,NA,TRBV12-3/TRBV12-4,NA,CASSSRATGELFF,TGTGCCAGCAGTTCCCGGGCCACCGGGGAGCTGTTTTTT
TRBJ2-7,NA,TRBV28,NA,CASSSSPVDNEQYF,TGTGCCAGCAGTTCCAGCCCCGTCGACAATGAGCAGTACTTC
TRBJ2-1,NA,TRBV7-3,many,CASSPLADSSYNEQFF,TGTGCCAGCAGCCCCTTAGCTGATAGCTCCTACAATGAGCAGTTCTTC
TRBJ2-6,NA,TRBV5-1,NA,CASWPIPGDGANVLTF,TGCGCCAGCTGGCCAATTCCAGGTGATGGGGCCAACGTCCTGACTTTC
TRBJ2-7,TRBD1,TRBV9,NA,CASSNRDSAYEQYF,TGTGCCAGCAGCAATAGGGACAGTGCCTACGAGCAGTACTTC
TRBJ1-2,TRBD1,TRBV7-2,NA,CASSLPPGQVTNYGYTF,TGTGCCAGCAGCTTACCTCCGGGACAGGTGACTAACTATGGCTACACCTTC
TRBJ2-7,NA,TRBV7-2,NA,CASSLGGMDFDEQYF,TGTGCCAGCAGCTTAGGAGGTATGGACTTCGACGAGCAGTACTTC
TRBJ1-2,NA,TRBV6-1,NA,CASSDQGNFNGYTF,TGTGCCAGCAGTGACCAGGGTAATTTCAATGGCTACACCTTC
TRBJ2-6,NA,TRBV6-1,NA,CASSVDHSGANVLTF,TGTGCCAGCAGTGTTGATCATTCTGGGGCCAACGTCCTGACTTTC
TRBJ1-6,TRBD1,TRBV20-1,NA,CSARDGQGRSPLHF,TGCAGTGCTAGAGATGGACAGGGACGATCACCCCTCCACTTT
TRBJ2-1,NA,TRBV12-3/TRBV12-4,NA,CASSLAQGAWNEQFF,TGTGCCAGCAGTTTAGCGCAAGGCGCTTGGAATGAGCAGTTCTTC
TRBJ1-2,NA,TRBV6-5,few,CASRTGIDGYTF,TGTGCCAGCAGAACAGGGATCGATGGCTACACCTTC
TRBJ2-7,NA,TRBV7-2,NA,CASSLGGALSYEQYF,TGTGCCAGCAGCTTAGGCGGGGCCCTCTCCTACGAGCAGTACTTC
TRBJ2-7,TRBD2,TRBV6-6,NA,CASSYSQARREGYEQYF,TGTGCCAGCAGTTACTCGCAGGCCAGAAGGGAGGGGTACGAGCAGTACTTC
TRBJ2-7,NA,TRBV4-2,NA,CASSQDPGKEQYF,TGTGCCAGCAGCCAAGATCCGGGAAAAGAGCAGTACTTC
TRBJ2-5,NA,TRBV29-1,once,CSIPSLDLGVETQYF,TGCAGCATTCCATCACTAGATTTGGGGGTGGAGACCCAGTACTTC
TRBJ2-1,TRBD1,TRBV29-1,few,CSVSIGTGGFEQFF,TGCAGCGTTTCGATCGGGACAGGGGGCTTTGAGCAGTTCTTC
TRBJ2-7,NA,TRBV20-1,NA,CSARRWQENSYEQYF,TGCAGTGCTAGACGATGGCAGGAAAACTCCTACGAGCAGTACTTC
TRBJ2-7,NA,TRBV7-2,NA,CASSLSWTALGEQYF,TGTGCCAGCAGCTTATCATGGACAGCGCTCGGGGAGCAGTACTTC
TRBJ2-3,NA,TRBV14,NA,CASSQSLVGVTDTQYF,TGTGCCAGCAGCCAATCTTTAGTGGGGGTAACGGATACGCAGTATTTT
TRBJ1-6,NA,TRBV6-2/TRBV6-3,NA,CASYEQGASSPLHF,TGTGCCAGCTATGAACAGGGAGCGTCTTCACCCCTCCACTTT
TRBJ1-2,NA,TRBV6-1,NA,CASSLGKRRSENYGYTF,TGTGCCAGCAGTCTCGGGAAGCGACGCTCGGAAAATTATGGCTACACCTTC
TRBJ2-7,TRBD1,TRBV29-1,NA,CSVERTGSYEQYF,TGCAGCGTTGAAAGGACAGGCTCCTACGAGCAGTACTTC
TRBJ2-1,NA,TRBV28,NA,CASSLPGGWDEQFF,TGTGCCAGCAGCCTTCCCGGGGGATGGGATGAGCAGTTCTTC
TRBJ2-7,TRBD2,TRBV12-3/TRBV12-4,NA,CASSAQGLAGGNRYEQYF,TGTGCCAGCAGTGCCCAGGGACTAGCGGGGGGGAATCGCTACGAGCAGTACTTC
TRBJ1-4,NA,TRBV9,NA,CASSEQATNEKLFF,TGTGCCAGCAGCGAACAGGCAACTAATGAAAAACTGTTTTTT